Listed here are 20 T cell receptor beta chains from one sample, sequenced in a study of CD4 and CD8 cells across lung adenocarcinoma regions. TCRdb used MiXCR to reprocess the PCR reads, holding one entry per CDR3 protein. This table has about 25,000 distinct CDR3 sequences, approximately 53% appearing once. The sequenced material came from CD8+ T cells from the center of a lung tumor. The receptors shown here come from a male donor with lung adenocarcinoma. The CD4 and CD8 labels of this study may be unreliable.

This clonotype was detected ten times or more. V gene TRBV6-1 combines with J gene TRBJ2-1; D is possibly TRBD2 (6 bases). Trimming removed 7 bases from V and 0 bases from J, with 13 bases in between. From germline, CDR1 is MNHNS and CDR2 SASEGT. CDR3 size: 15 residues. This CDR3 reads CASTLGAGSYNEQFF. CDR3 nucleotide sequence: TGTGCCAGCACCCTAGGAGCGGGCTCCTACAATGAGCAGTTCTTC.

Concerning this clonotype itself: At one boundary the junction diverges from the germline segment, which might be a read error. The genes are TRBV6-4 and TRBJ2-4; D might be TRBD1 (6 bases). The germline gives CDR1 MRHNA, CDR2 SNTAGT. This CDR3 region has 16 residues. The CDR3 reads CASSDSGMGAKNTQYF. The CDR3 bases are TGTGCCAGCAGTGACTCGGGGATGGGGGCCAAAAACACTCAGTACTTC.

Note on this clonotype: A single base separates this from a much larger clone, so it may be a read error. The rearrangement joins TRBV4-2 to TRBJ2-3; D is perhaps TRBD2 (6 bases). The J call may be faulty, since TRBJ2-7 better matches the DNA end. The CDR3 runs to 15 residues. The V gene's germline CDR1 is LGHNA and CDR2 YNFKEQ. As DNA, the CDR3 is TGTGCCAGCAGCCAAGCGGCGGGATTCTACAATGAGCAGTACTTC. It specifies CASSQAAGFYNEQYF.

The rearrangement uses TRBV19 and TRBJ2-1; TRBD2 agrees at 8 bases. Germline CDR1 and CDR2: LNHDA and SQIVND (reference sequence). This CDR3 is built from 15 residues. V lost 5 bases, J lost 4 bases, and 7 bases stayed unmatched. The CDR3, as DNA: TGTGCCAGTAGTCCCAGCGGGGGAACATACAATGAGCAGTTCTTC. This translates into CASSPSGGTYNEQFF.

The CDR3 loop is CASSRGLAGAYNEQFF. CDR3 DNA sequence: TGTGCCAGCAGCAGAGGACTAGCGGGAGCCTACAATGAGCAGTTCTTC. The chain carries TRBV27 and TRBJ2-1, with 13 bases matching TRBD2. CDR3 length: 16 residues. In germline, CDR1 is MNHEY, CDR2 SMNVEV (reference sequence). Germline trimming cut 6 bases from V and 2 bases from J; bases unmatched to any gene: 4.

V usage is TRBV30 and J usage is TRBJ2-2; D not resolved. V gave up 1 base and J gave up 6 bases, with 6 bases separating them. Germline assignment: CDR1 GTSNPN and CDR2 SVGIG (reference sequence). The CDR3 length is 12 residues. The CDR3 sequence is CAWSDYPGELFF. The CDR3 bases are TGTGCCTGGAGTGATTACCCCGGGGAGCTGTTTTTT.

This clonotype was seen at least ten times. In DNA, the CDR3 is TGTGCCACCAGCAGGGACTACGATCTGGAAGATACGCAGTATTTT. Its protein product is CATSRDYDLEDTQYF. The rearrangement links TRBV15 to TRBJ2-3, with TRBD2 as a possible D gene (6 bases). The germline V and J ends were trimmed by 3 bases and 5 bases, with 15 bases remaining between them. Germline-derived CDR1 and CDR2 are LNHNV and YYDKDF (reference sequence). CDR3 length: 15 residues. Full variable domain (rest looked up from reference TRBV15 and TRBJ2-3): DAMVIQNPRYQVTQFGKPVTLSCSQTLNHNVMYWYQQKSSQAPKLLFHYYDKDFNNEADTPDNFQSRRPNTSFCFLDIRSPGLGDTAMYLCATSRDYDLEDTQYFGPGTRLTVL.

This chain uses TRBV7-9 with TRBJ1-1; D gene unclear. This CDR3 comprises 15 residues. Trimming removed 5 bases at V and 7 bases at J, with 20 bases between. Germline V lookup: CDR1 SEHNR, CDR2 FQNEAQ (reference sequence). The CDR3 nucleotides are TGTGCCAGCAGCCCAGCGGGATTTAGGGAGGATGAAGCTTTCTTT. It yields the protein CASSPAGFREDEAFF.

This clonotype showed up just a few times. The chain joins TRBV3-1 to TRBJ2-6; the D call may be TRBD1 or TRBD2 (6 bases each). There are 17 residues in the CDR3. Germline V gene sequence: CDR1 LGHDT, CDR2 YNNKEL (reference sequence). V gave up 0 bases and J gave up 2 bases, with 11 bases separating them. CDR3 nucleotide sequence: TGTGCCAGCAGCCAAGATAGGGGGGTGGCTGGGGCCAACGTCCTGACTTTC. This sequence encodes CASSQDRGVAGANVLTF.

There are many counts of this clonotype. The V and J genes are TRBV12-3 or TRBV12-4 and TRBJ2-1; maybe TRBD1 (5 bases). The end of the DNA aligns better with TRBJ2-7, so the J call may be wrong. This CDR3 comprises 12 residues. Written as DNA, the CDR3 is TGTGCCAGCAGTTTCCTAAGGGGAGAGCAGTACTTC. Translated: CASSFLRGEQYF.

This chain uses TRBV27 with TRBJ2-1; the D gene is possibly TRBD2 (7 bases). V lost 7 bases, J lost 3 bases, and 19 bases lay in between. The CDR3 loop spans 16 amino acids. Per germline, CDR1 MNHEY and CDR2 SMNVEV (reference sequence). DNA of the CDR3: TGTGCCAGCACCCGTGGGGGCGGGAGTGGCTACAATGAGCAGTTCTTC. Translated: CASTRGGGSGYNEQFF.

This rearrangement joins TRBV5-1 to TRBJ2-3; D might be TRBD1 or TRBD2, each matching 5 bases. This CDR3 spans 14 amino acids. V gave up 0 bases and J gave up 5 bases, with 10 bases separating them. Germline-derived CDR1 and CDR2 are SGHRS and YFSETQ. The DNA for the CDR3 is TGCGCCAGCAGCTTGGATCCGGGGCGAGATACGCAGTATTTT. Protein sequence: CASSLDPGRDTQYF.

This clonotype showed up just a few times. The V and J genes are TRBV3-1 and TRBJ1-1; TRBD1 matches at 7 bases. This CDR3 is 11 amino acids long. The germline gives CDR1 LGHDT, CDR2 YNNKEL (reference sequence). Trimming removed 6 bases from V and 7 bases from J; junction bases left unmatched: 2. CDR3 DNA sequence: TGTGCCAGCAGTGACAGGGTTGAAGCTTTCTTT. Translated, it gives CASSDRVEAFF.

The rearrangement uses TRBV10-3 and TRBJ1-1; weak D call: TRBD1 (5 bases). The CDR3 runs 13 residues. V was pared by 6 bases and J by 5 bases, with 13 bases between. CDR1 and CDR2 (germline): ENHRY, SYGVKD. CDR3 amino acids: CAIREGVGTEAFF. In nucleotides, the CDR3 is TGTGCCATCAGAGAAGGGGTGGGGACTGAAGCTTTCTTT.

Points on this clonotype: The junction shows a germline mismatch at one end, possibly a read error. This rearrangement joins TRBV6-1 to TRBJ2-3; D perhaps matches TRBD2 (7 bases). Germline V gene sequence: CDR1 MNHNS, CDR2 SASEGT. This CDR3 is 16 amino acids long. The CDR3 DNA reads as TGTGCCTGCGGGGGAGCCGGGGGCCGGGATGGGGATACGCAGTATTTC. It encodes CACGGAGGRDGDTQYF.

The chain links TRBV10-1 to TRBJ2-4, with a tentative D call TRBD1 (6 bases). V gave up 7 bases and J gave up 13 bases, with 32 bases separating them. Germline V gives CDR1 WNHNN, CDR2 SYGVQD (reference sequence). The CDR3 runs 17 residues. The CDR3 sequence: CASTTDSGSRAKNTQYF. The CDR3 DNA reads as TGCGCCAGCACAACGGACAGCGGAAGCCGAGCCAAAAACACCCAGTACTTC.

Ten or more counts support this clonotype. The chain employs TRBV3-1 and TRBJ2-3; D remains ambiguous. V was clipped by 5 bases and J by 1 base, with 4 bases between them. The CDR3 runs to 12 residues. Germline CDR1 and CDR2: LGHDT and YNNKEL (reference sequence). CDR3 sequence (DNA): TGTGCCAGCAGCAGGCGCACAGATACGCAGTATTTT. Encoded protein: CASSRRTDTQYF.

Notes on this clonotype: Compared with germline, one end of the junction differs, possibly owing to a read error. The CDR3 sequence: CAGSGGGEVDTQYF. The CDR3 bases are TGTGCGGGCAGTGGGGGGGGGGAGGTAGATACCCAGTATTTC. V is TRBV6-1 and J is TRBJ2-1, with TRBD2 identical over 7 bases. The CDR3 has 14 residues. Germline V gives CDR1 MNHNS, CDR2 SASEGT.

To note about this clonotype: A read error may account for a junction end that differs from germline. This chain connects TRBV10-3 to TRBJ2-4; perhaps TRBD2 as D (6 bases). The CDR3 runs to 13 residues. Germline V gene data show CDR1 as ENHRY and CDR2 as SYGVKD. CDR3 residues: CATGLTHTDMQYF. As DNA, the CDR3 is TGTGCCACCGGACTAACTCACACAGATATGCAGTACTTT.

The chain is built from TRBV9 and TRBJ2-1; D is ambiguous. With 0 bases removed from V and 5 bases from J, the gap between germline ends came to 18 bases. The CDR3 has 17 amino acids. Germline assignment: CDR1 SGDLS and CDR2 YYNGEE. The CDR3 DNA reads TGTGCCAGCAGCGTAGGTGCTCGAACCGCCCTAAACAATGAGCAGTTCTTC. This codes for CASSVGARTALNNEQFF.